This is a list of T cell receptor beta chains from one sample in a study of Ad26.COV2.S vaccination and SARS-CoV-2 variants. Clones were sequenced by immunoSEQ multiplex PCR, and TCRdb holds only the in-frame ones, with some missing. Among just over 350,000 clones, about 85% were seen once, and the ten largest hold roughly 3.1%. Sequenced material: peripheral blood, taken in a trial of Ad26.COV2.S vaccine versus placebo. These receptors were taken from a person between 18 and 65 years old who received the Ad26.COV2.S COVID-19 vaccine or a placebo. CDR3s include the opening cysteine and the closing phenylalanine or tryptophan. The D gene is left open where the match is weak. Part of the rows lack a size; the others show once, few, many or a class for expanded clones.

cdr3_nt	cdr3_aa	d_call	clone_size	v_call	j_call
TGTGCCAGCAGCTTGCCAGGAGGCAGGGAAACACCCTACGAGCAGTACTTC	CASSLPGGRETPYEQYF	NA	few	TRBV5-6	TRBJ2-7
TGTGCCAGCTCGCCCATAATTGGATACGAGCAGTACTTC	CASSPIIGYEQYF	NA	once	TRBV27	TRBJ2-7
TGTGCCAGCAGCCAAGATGTCGACTTTGGGTATGGCTACACCTTC	CASSQDVDFGYGYTF	NA	NA	TRBV14	TRBJ1-2
TGTGCCAGCAGTTTAGGGGGCGCGGTTGGCTACACCTTC	CASSLGGAVGYTF	NA	NA	TRBV12-3/TRBV12-4	TRBJ1-2
TGTGCCACCAGCGGCTGGTTGCGGAGCTCCTACGAGCAGTACTTC	CATSGWLRSSYEQYF	NA	NA	TRBV15	TRBJ2-7
TGTGCCATCAGTGGTGGACAGGGAGGGGAGACCCAGTACTTC	CAISGGQGGETQYF	NA	NA	TRBV10-3	TRBJ2-5
TGTGCCAGCATGAGGGGGCGATACAATGAGCAGTTCTTC	CASMRGRYNEQFF	TRBD1	NA	TRBV5-6	TRBJ2-1
TGTGCCAGCAGCTTAAAGTTAGGGGGACAGGTCGACACCGGGGAGCTGTTTTTT	CASSLKLGGQVDTGELFF	TRBD1	NA	TRBV11-2	TRBJ2-2
TGTGCTAGTGGTTTGGTGGTAGCGGGGGTGGCGGATACGCAGTATTTT	CASGLVVAGVADTQYF	TRBD2	NA	TRBV12-5	TRBJ2-3
TGTGCCACCAGTGATTTGCAGGACGGAGGAGATACGCAGTATTTT	CATSDLQDGGDTQYF	NA	once	TRBV24-1	TRBJ2-3
TGTGCCAGCTCACCGGGGACAGGGTGGAACACTGAAGCTTTCTTT	CASSPGTGWNTEAFF	TRBD1	NA	TRBV18	TRBJ1-1
TGTGCCAGCAGCGGCGACTGGAACTCCGGGGAGCTGTTTTTT	CASSGDWNSGELFF	NA	many	TRBV9	TRBJ2-2
TGTGCCTGGAGCAGACAGGGTTTGGGGTACTCTGGAAACACCATATATTTT	CAWSRQGLGYSGNTIYF	TRBD1	NA	TRBV30	TRBJ1-3
TGTGCCAGCAGTGAAGCGTGGAGGGGCTCCTACAATGAGCAGTTCTTC	CASSEAWRGSYNEQFF	NA	NA	TRBV2	TRBJ2-1
TGCGCCAGCAGCTTTTTTTCGGACAGCCTCCGACCAGATGAGCAGTTCTTC	CASSFFSDSLRPDEQFF	NA	NA	TRBV4-1	TRBJ2-1
TGTGCCAGCAGGGCCCAAGGGGAAGAGGAGACCCAGTACTTC	CASRAQGEEETQYF	NA	NA	TRBV2	TRBJ2-5
TGTGCCTGGAGTAGGCAGAGCTCCTACAATGAGCAGTTCTTC	CAWSRQSSYNEQFF	NA	NA	TRBV30	TRBJ2-1
TGCGCCAGCAGCCAAGATCTGGCAGGGATCGGGGAGCTGTTTTTT	CASSQDLAGIGELFF	NA	NA	TRBV4-3	TRBJ2-2
TGTGCCACCAGCAGCGAAGATAGGGCAGAGCAGTACTTC	CATSSEDRAEQYF	NA	many	TRBV15	TRBJ2-7
TGTGCCAGCAGTGGGGGACAGGGCGGGGAGCTGTTTTTT	CASSGGQGGELFF	TRBD1	NA	TRBV2	TRBJ2-2
TGTGCCAGCAGCCGGACTAGCGGCCAGAGCTCCTACGAGCAGTACTTC	CASSRTSGQSSYEQYF	TRBD2	NA	TRBV7-2	TRBJ2-7
TGTGCCAGCAGCTTATTAGGAGGGGGGTACGAGCAGTACTTC	CASSLLGGGYEQYF	NA	NA	TRBV5-4	TRBJ2-7
TGTGCCAGCGGCCTGACCACCGGGGAGCTGTTTTTT	CASGLTTGELFF	NA	NA	TRBV12-3/TRBV12-4	TRBJ2-2
TGTGCCAGCAGCCAAGTTTTCACTAGCGAGAGCACAGATACGCAGTATTTT	CASSQVFTSESTDTQYF	TRBD2	NA	TRBV3-1/TRBV3-2	TRBJ2-3
TGTGCCAGCAGCGTAGCTGGGGCCACTGAAGCTTTCTTT	CASSVAGATEAFF	NA	NA	TRBV9	TRBJ1-1
TGCGCCAGCAGCCAAGGGTGGGGGACAAATTATGGCTACACCTTC	CASSQGWGTNYGYTF	NA	NA	TRBV4-1	TRBJ1-2
TGCGCCAGCAGCAAGGGGATCAGCGGAGCGGGAGTTCAAGATACGCAGTATTTT	CASSKGISGAGVQDTQYF	TRBD2	once	TRBV5-1	TRBJ2-3
TGTGCCAGCAGCCCCGGGCCCCCGAAGCTCAAGACCCAGTACTTC	CASSPGPPKLKTQYF	NA	NA	TRBV6-8	TRBJ2-5
TGTGCCACCAGCAGGGACAGCCCCTACGAGCAGTACTTC	CATSRDSPYEQYF	NA	NA	TRBV15	TRBJ2-7
TGTGCCAGCAGTTACTCAGGACAGGGCTACGAGCAGTACTTC	CASSYSGQGYEQYF	TRBD1	NA	TRBV6-5	TRBJ2-7
TGTGCCAGCAGCCAAGACAGGAGAAGCGAGCAGTACTTC	CASSQDRRSEQYF	NA	NA	TRBV7-9	TRBJ2-7